What follows describes a single T cell receptor (beta chain). The antigen is unknown. V shed 4 bases, J shed 7 bases, and the junction held 6 bases outside the gene matches. Per the germline V gene, CDR1 is MNHNY and CDR2 is SVGAGI (reference sequence). The CDR3 is 15 residues long. The data were obtained in a study of CD4+ T cells in melanoma. The method was immunoSEQ multiplex PCR; TCRdb's version includes in-frame clones alone and lacks a portion of them. This sample yields 20,000 to 25,000 clones, of which approximately 78% are seen a single time; 9.7% belongs to the top ten. General study findings and limits: CD8+ T cell, macrophage and B cell function reportedly correlated with neoantigen-specific CD4+ T cells.

This receptor was obtained from a human donor with melanoma. The rearrangement joins TRBV6-6 to TRBJ1-6; 8 bases align to TRBD1. The CDR3 protein is CASSSPGTGNSPLHF. The CDR3 nucleotides read TGTGCCAGCAGTTCACCCGGGACAGGAAATTCACCCCTCCACTTT.